This T cell receptor beta chain was sequenced for a study of blood T cell repertoires in COVID-19. This table comes from immunoSEQ multiplex PCR, and its TCRdb copy is limited to in-frame clones, with some not included. The data contain hundreds of thousands of clones, 80% to 90% of them singletons. The CDR3 loop spans 15 amino acids. The V gene lost 3 bases and the J gene lost 7 bases, with 18 bases spanning the gap. Germline V gene data show CDR1 as MDHEN and CDR2 as SYDVKM. The source of this sequence is a man between 25 and 39 years old who had recovered from COVID-19. Source material: PBMCs or T cells enriched from blood (not recorded which). The chain uses TRBV28 and TRBJ1-2; no firm D call. CDR3 sequence reads: CASSFRRVRGFGYTF. The CDR3 DNA is TGTGCCAGCAGTTTCAGGAGGGTTCGAGGTTTTGGCTACACCTTC.